A selection of T cell receptor beta chains follows, all from one sample in a study of technical replicates of blood from a few donors. Profiling relied on immunoSEQ multiplex PCR, and the TCRdb table lists in-frame clones only, not all of them. Among approximately 50,000 clones listed, approximately 94% were seen once. Source material: T cells isolated from PBMCs. Source of these receptors: a human donor in good health. CDR3s include the opening cysteine and the closing phenylalanine or tryptophan. D genes are given only for firm matches. Some rows have no size entry. The others give once, few or many, or a class for an expanded clone.

j_gene | v_gene | d_gene | abundance | CDR3nt | CDR3aa
TRBJ1-1 | TRBV28 | . | . | TGTGCCAGCAGTTTATTCGCACTAGTGGGCACTGAAGCTTTCTTT | CASSLFALVGTEAFF
TRBJ2-7 | TRBV7-9 | TRBD1 | once | TGTGCCAGCAGCTTGCCGACAGGGACCTCCTACGAGCAGTACTTC | CASSLPTGTSYEQYF
TRBJ1-3 | TRBV9 | . | . | TGTGCCAGCCGGAGCGTCGGTGGAAACACCATATATTTT | CASRSVGGNTIYF
TRBJ2-1 | TRBV6-6 | . | . | TGTGCCAGCAGTCTCGGGGGGCACTGGGCCAATGAGCAGTTCTTC | CASSLGGHWANEQFF
TRBJ2-1 | TRBV5-1 | . | . | TGCGCCAGCATGTTATATTGGGGAGACAATGAGCAGTTCTTC | CASMLYWGDNEQFF
TRBJ1-2 | TRBV10-3 | TRBD1 | few | TGTGCCATCGGACAGGGGGCCCTTAACTATGGCTACACCTTC | CAIGQGALNYGYTF
TRBJ2-3 | TRBV10-2 | TRBD1 | . | TGCGCCAGGAGCCGGACAGGCCGAGGGACAGATACGCAGTATTTT | CARSRTGRGTDTQYF
TRBJ2-7 | TRBV29-1 | . | . | TGCAGCGTTGCGGGCAGGGTCGGATCCTACGAGCAGTACTTC | CSVAGRVGSYEQYF
TRBJ1-2 | TRBV15 | TRBD1 | . | TGTGCCACCAGCTCGGGACAGACGGGCTATGGCTACACCTTC | CATSSGQTGYGYTF
TRBJ1-1 | TRBV5-1 | . | once | TGCGCCAGCAGGGGGGGGATGAACACTGAAGCTTTCTTT | CASRGGMNTEAFF
TRBJ2-1 | TRBV7-3 | TRBD2 | . | TGTGCCAGCAGCGGACGGGGGGGTTTCGTCCACAATGAGCAGTTCTTC | CASSGRGGFVHNEQFF